What follows are 14 T cell receptor beta chains derived from one specimen sequenced in a study of blood T cell repertoires in COVID-19. Profiling relied on immunoSEQ multiplex PCR, and the TCRdb table lists in-frame clones only, not all of them. The table shows 200,000 to 250,000 clones, with around 90% occurring only once. The sample taken for sequencing was peripheral blood. These receptor sequences come from a man aged 25-45 years with COVID-19, enrolled during active disease.

CDR3 sequence (DNA): TGTGCCACCGGACGGGACAGGACAGCTGAAGCTTTCTTT. Translated: CATGRDRTAEAFF. The chain employs TRBV15 and TRBJ1-1, with 8 positions matching TRBD1. Germline trimming cut 8 bases from V and 6 bases from J; bases unmatched to any gene: 8. The CDR3 length is 13 residues. Germline lookup yields CDR1 LNHNV and CDR2 YYDKDF (reference sequence).

The genes are TRBV30 and TRBJ1-1; D perhaps matches TRBD1 (5 bases). Germline V gene data show CDR1 as GTSNPN and CDR2 as SVGIG (reference sequence). With 5 bases removed from V and 8 bases from J, the gap between germline ends came to 12 bases. CDR3 length: 11 amino acids. CDR3 DNA: TGTGCCTGGTCGGGGGAACGGGAAGCTTTCTTT. Protein product: CAWSGEREAFF.

The rearrangement links TRBV29-1 to TRBJ2-2, with D unclear. Germline-derived CDR1 and CDR2 are SQVTM and ANQGSEA. There are 14 residues in the CDR3. V dropped 4 bases and J dropped 1 base, with 10 bases sitting between them. The CDR3 region has the DNA TGCAGCGTTGGGCCACGATTGAACACCGGGGAGCTGTTTTTT. It encodes CSVGPRLNTGELFF.

The chain recombines TRBV2 with TRBJ1-4, with D tentatively TRBD1 (5 bases). Trimming pared 4 bases from V and 2 bases from J, leaving 11 bases between. The CDR3 is 15 amino acids. Germline V CDR1 and CDR2: SNHLY, FYNNEI. CDR3 nucleotides: TGTGCCAGCAGTGTAGGAGGGGCCACTAATGAAAAACTGTTTTTT. Its protein is CASSVGGATNEKLFF.

The chain recombines TRBV7-9 with TRBJ2-2, with D possibly being TRBD2 (6 bases). CDR3 length: 19 residues. Germline lookup yields CDR1 SEHNR and CDR2 FQNEAQ (reference sequence). Trimming stripped 1 base from V and 3 bases from J, with 21 bases between. The CDR3 loop reads CASSLVAGSGRLYTGELFF. The CDR3 DNA reads as TGTGCCAGCAGCTTAGTGGCCGGTTCCGGGAGACTTTACACCGGGGAGCTGTTTTTT.

This clone was observed a single time. The rearrangement uses TRBV7-4 and TRBJ2-1; 12 nucleotides align to TRBD2. After removal of 1 base from V and 3 bases from J, the junction contained 10 bases not matched to a gene. Germline-derived CDR1 and CDR2 are SGHVT and SQSDAQ. The CDR3 totals 19 residues. DNA of the CDR3: TGTGCCAGCAGCTTAGTGGCTAGCGGGAGGGTGGTAGGCTACAATGAGCAGTTCTTC. It encodes CASSLVASGRVVGYNEQFF.

The CDR3 is CASSLQGSTEAFF. The CDR3 DNA sequence: TGTGCCTCGTCCCTCCAGGGAAGCACTGAAGCTTTCTTT. The J gene is TRBJ1-1, the V gene TRBV10-3, with D maybe TRBD1 (5 bases). With 11 bases removed from V and 4 bases from J, the gap between germline ends came to 17 bases. The V gene's germline CDR1 is ENHRY and CDR2 SYGVKD. CDR3 length: 13 residues.

The chain combines TRBV28 with TRBJ1-2; 7 bases align to TRBD1. The junction had 10 bases not matched to a gene; V was cut back by 5 bases and J by 7 bases. The CDR3 contains 14 residues. Looked up from germline, CDR1 is MDHEN and CDR2 is SYDVKM. DNA for the CDR3: TGTGCCAGCAGTAGCCCCACAGGGGTAATTGGCTACACCTTC. Its translation: CASSSPTGVIGYTF.

This chain joins TRBV5-6 and TRBJ2-1; 8 bases match TRBD1. From germline, CDR1 is SGHDT and CDR2 YYEEEE. CDR3 length: 13 residues. With V trimmed by 3 bases and J by 7 bases, 3 bases remained unmatched. In DNA, the CDR3 is TGTGCCAGCAGCTGGACAGGGATGAATGAGCAGTTCTTC. This encodes CASSWTGMNEQFF.

V usage is TRBV7-9 and J usage is TRBJ2-3; TRBD2 agrees at 9 bases. CDR1 and CDR2 (germline): SEHNR, FQNEAQ (reference sequence). The junction had 4 bases not matched to a gene; V was cut back by 2 bases and J by 4 bases. The CDR3 contains 15 residues. CDR3: CASSLYSGRPDTQYF. In nucleotides, the CDR3 is TGTGCCAGCAGCTTATATAGCGGGAGACCAGATACGCAGTATTTT. Full variable domain (outside the CDR3, taken from reference TRBV7-9 and TRBJ2-3): DTGVSQNPRHKITKRGQNVTFRCDPISEHNRLYWYRQTLGQGPEFLTYFQNEAQLEKSRLLSDRFSAERPKGSFSTLEIQRTEQGDSAMYLCASSLYSGRPDTQYFGPGTRLTVL.

This clone has more than one count but fewer than ten. V usage is TRBV18 and J usage is TRBJ1-1, with a weak D call TRBD1 (5 bases). V gave up 2 bases and J gave up 0 bases, with 10 bases separating them. The germline gives CDR1 KGHSH, CDR2 LQKENI. There are 15 residues in the CDR3. CDR3 DNA: TGTGCCAGCTCACCATGGGGGGGTTTGAACACTGAAGCTTTCTTT. This sequence encodes CASSPWGGLNTEAFF. Variable domain in full (rest from reference TRBV18 and TRBJ1-1): NAGVMQNPRHLVRRRGQEARLRCSPMKGHSHVYWYRQLPEEGLKFMVYLQKENIIDESGMPKERFSAEFPKEGPSILRIQQVVRGDSAAYFCASSPWGGLNTEAFFGQGTRLTVV.

The chain uses TRBV19 and TRBJ2-1; 14 positions match TRBD2. CDR3 size: 17 residues. V lost 6 bases to trimming and J lost 2 bases; unmatched junction nucleotides: 6. Per germline, CDR1 LNHDA and CDR2 SQIVND (reference sequence). This CDR3 is CASSGTSGSAAYNEQFF. CDR3 coding DNA: TGTGCCAGTAGCGGGACTAGCGGGAGCGCCGCCTACAATGAGCAGTTCTTC.

CDR3 region: CASSLGWGERYTF. The CDR3 DNA follows: TGTGCCAGCAGTTTAGGGTGGGGGGAGCGCTACACCTTC. This chain connects TRBV27 to TRBJ1-2, with D perhaps matching TRBD1 (5 bases). Deletions cut 2 bases from V and 9 bases from J, with 13 bases between. CDR3 size: 13 residues. Germline CDR1 and CDR2: MNHEY and SMNVEV (reference sequence).

The CDR3 sequence is CASSQEVAGGYNEQFF. CDR3 nucleotides: TGCGCCAGCAGCCAAGAGGTAGCGGGGGGGTACAATGAGCAGTTCTTC. V gene TRBV4-3 combines with J gene TRBJ2-1, with 11 bases matching TRBD2. This CDR3 has 16 amino acids. Germline V gene data show CDR1 as LGHNA and CDR2 as YSLEER. V trimming: 0 bases; J trimming: 4 bases; junction bases outside the gene matches: 2.